The clone carrying this T cell receptor (beta chain) was recorded many times. Germline loops: CDR1 MNHNS, CDR2 SASEGT. V trimming: 5 bases; J trimming: 3 bases; junction bases outside the gene matches: 22. This CDR3 has 21 amino acids. These data belong to a study of T cells in Graves' hyperthyroidism and ophthalmopathy. Uncontrolled infection, other autoimmune disease, pregnancy or lactation led to exclusion. The investigators amplified TCR beta CDR3 regions from RNA transcripts. The primer set for the first-round RT-PCR of the TCR CDR3 was HTBI. From the multiplex PCR reads, TCRdb called clonotypes with MiXCR, one entry per CDR3 protein. Seen here are about 640,000 distinct CDR3 sequences, around 15% observed once, and the top ten hold around an eighth.

This chain connects TRBV6-1 to TRBJ2-3, with 11 bases aligning to TRBD2. The source is a woman aged 50 to 60 with Graves' ophthalmopathy. The specimen was blood. This chain's CDR3 is CASSPIDPTSGSWGSTDTQYF. The CDR3 nucleotides read TGTGCCAGCAGTCCAATCGACCCTACTAGCGGGAGTTGGGGGAGTACAGATACGCAGTATTTT.